The 17 T cell receptor beta chains in this list originate from one sample, sequenced in a study of blood T cell repertoires in COVID-19 (TCRdb year 2020). Library creation used the immunoSEQ multiplex PCR assay. In TCRdb, the immuneACCESS table is reduced to in-frame sequences with V and J assigned. These tables do not hold every clone; where another copy was compared, an unresolved V gene accounts for under half, and the others remain unexplained. This sample lists about 220,000 clones; around 91% were detected once. Of the sample, approximately 3.8% falls within the top ten clones. The sample taken for sequencing was PBMCs or T cells enriched from blood (not recorded which). These receptors all stem from a young woman in a cohort exposed to, infected with or recovered from COVID-19 (not recorded which).

This chain links TRBV7-2 with TRBJ1-2; TRBD1 agrees at 9 bases. This CDR3 comprises 14 residues. The V gene end was trimmed by 5 bases and the J gene end by 8 bases; junction bases not matched to a gene: 9. The V gene's germline CDR1 is SGHTA and CDR2 FQGNSA. The CDR3 reads CASSPRDRARGYTF. CDR3 in DNA: TGTGCCAGCAGCCCGCGGGACAGGGCTAGAGGCTACACCTTC.

V usage is TRBV12-5 and J usage is TRBJ1-2; D may be TRBD1 (5 bases). This CDR3 comprises 14 residues. Germline V CDR1 and CDR2: LGHNT, FRNRAP. V was trimmed by 5 bases and J by 0 bases, leaving 10 bases between them. CDR3 in DNA: TGTGCTAGTGGTACAGGAAGAGCTAACTATGGCTACACCTTC. Translation: CASGTGRANYGYTF. Full variable domain (missing parts from reference TRBV12-5 and TRBJ1-2): DARVTQTPRHKVTEMGQEVTMRCQPILGHNTVFWYRQTMMQGLELLAYFRNRAPLDDSGMPKDRFSAEMPDATLATLKIQPSEPRDSAVYFCASGTGRANYGYTFGSGTRLTVV.

The rearrangement joins TRBV12-3 or TRBV12-4 to TRBJ2-3; possibly TRBD2 for D (5 bases). The CDR3 contains 12 residues. The V end was cut by 2 bases, the J end by 13 bases, with 13 bases between. CDR3: CASSLNEGVEYF. For the CDR3, the DNA is TGTGCCAGCAGTTTAAACGAGGGAGTGGAGTATTTT.

The chain recombines TRBV24-1 with TRBJ2-3, with TRBD2 matching 10 bases. The CDR3 sequence is 17 residues long. Germline lookup yields CDR1 KGHDR and CDR2 SFDVKD. J was trimmed by 2 bases and V by 2 bases; bases with no gene match: 6. The CDR3 DNA sequence: TGTGCCACCAGTGATTCTACTAGCGGGGACCACACAGATACGCAGTATTTT. It specifies CATSDSTSGDHTDTQYF.

This chain uses TRBV5-1 with TRBJ2-1, with a weak D call TRBD2 (6 bases). CDR1 is SGHRS, CDR2 YFSETQ, per germline. The CDR3 consists of 20 residues. Trimming cost V 2 bases and J 0 bases, with 24 bases left between them. CDR3: CASSLVGLVGVGSSYNEQFF. The CDR3 DNA is TGCGCCAGCAGCTTAGTTGGGCTAGTGGGAGTCGGGAGCTCCTACAATGAGCAGTTCTTC.

To note about this clone: This probably arose from a read error, given a far larger clone one base away. The chain has TRBV2 and TRBJ1-5; maybe TRBD1 (6 bases). Trimming removed 1 base at V and 2 bases at J, with 6 bases between. CDR3 length equals 14 residues. The V gene's germline CDR1 is SNHLY and CDR2 FYNNEI. The CDR3 DNA is TGTGCCAGCAGTGAAGAGGGGGGCAATCAGCCCCAGCATTTT. Translating it yields CASSEEGGNQPQHF.

This clone came up once. The gene calls are TRBV7-9 and TRBJ2-1; perhaps TRBD2 as D (6 bases). Germline-derived CDR1 and CDR2 are SEHNR and FQNEAQ (reference sequence). The V end lost 1 base, the J end lost 3 bases, and 16 bases lay between the germline ends. This CDR3 is built from 17 residues. CDR3 region: CASSLVSGPYHYNEQFF. The CDR3 nucleotides are TGTGCCAGCAGCTTAGTTAGCGGCCCCTACCACTACAATGAGCAGTTCTTC.

This chain links TRBV14 with TRBJ1-6, with a weak D call TRBD1 (6 bases). The germline gives CDR1 SGHDN, CDR2 FVKESK. CDR3 length: 17 amino acids. Trimming left V 4 bases short and J 7 bases short, with 20 bases between. Here the CDR3 reads CASSLLLGHRDNSPLHF. The CDR3 DNA is TGTGCCAGCAGCCTTTTGTTGGGACACAGGGACAATTCACCCCTCCACTTT. The entire variable domain, with the rest obtained from reference TRBV14 and TRBJ1-6, is as follows: EAGVTQFPSHSVIEKGQTVTLRCDPISGHDNLYWYRRVMGKEIKFLLHFVKESKQDESGMPNNRFLAERTGGTYSTLKVQPAELEDSGVYFCASSLLLGHRDNSPLHFGNGTRLTVT.

The rearrangement uses TRBV29-1 and TRBJ2-7; possibly TRBD1 for D (6 bases). Germline CDR1 reads SQVTM; CDR2 reads ANQGSEA. V shed 6 bases and J shed 6 bases, with 27 bases lying between them. The CDR3 totals 16 residues. In DNA form, the CDR3 reads TGCAGCGTACTGACCATATGGAAGGGGGATTTGGCCGAGCAGTACTTC. Translating gives CSVLTIWKGDLAEQYF.

V is TRBV27 and J is TRBJ1-5, with 11 bases fitting TRBD1. The trim removed 5 bases at V and 6 bases at J, leaving 6 bases unmatched. The CDR3 has 15 residues. Germline CDR1 and CDR2: MNHEY and SMNVEV (reference sequence). The CDR3 coding sequence is TGTGCCAGCAGTCCCGGGACAGGGGGGCGTCAGCCCCAGCATTTT. Protein sequence: CASSPGTGGRQPQHF.

The rearrangement uses TRBV10-3 and TRBJ2-1, with 10 bases fitting TRBD2. The CDR3 length is 16 residues. The J segment lost 3 bases and the V segment lost 5 bases, leaving 7 bases of the junction unmatched. The V gene's germline CDR1 is ENHRY and CDR2 SYGVKD. The CDR3 sequence is CAISSTTSGRYNEQFF. CDR3 DNA sequence: TGTGCCATCAGTTCAACGACTAGCGGGCGCTACAATGAGCAGTTCTTC.

The chain joins TRBV7-6 to TRBJ1-1, with TRBD1 matching over 12 bases. Per germline, CDR1 SGHVS and CDR2 FNYEAQ. This CDR3 spans 15 amino acids. V lost 6 bases and J lost 7; bases outside the gene matches: 9. CDR3 residues: CASRAGTGGGSEAFF. The CDR3 coding sequence is TGTGCCAGCAGGGCTGGGACAGGGGGCGGTAGTGAAGCTTTCTTT.

This chain links TRBV6-5 with TRBJ2-7; 9 positions match TRBD2. The CDR3 extends over 14 amino acids. Germline V CDR1 and CDR2: MNHEY, SVGAGI. The junction had 4 bases not matched to a gene; V was cut back by 4 bases and J by 3 bases. CDR3 bases: TGTGCCAGCAGTTCCGCGACTAGCGGCTACGAGCAGTACTTC. It is translated as CASSSATSGYEQYF.

The gene calls are TRBV7-9 and TRBJ1-1; no firm D call. Germline V CDR1 and CDR2: SEHNR, FQNEAQ (reference sequence). The CDR3 runs 17 residues. Trimming pared 6 bases from V and 1 base from J, leaving 21 bases between. CDR3 region: CASRPPPRYSQNTEAFF. CDR3 nucleotide sequence: TGTGCCAGCAGGCCACCCCCCAGGTACTCTCAGAACACTGAAGCTTTCTTT.

The V and J genes are TRBV6-5 and TRBJ2-7; D might be TRBD2 (7 bases). Trimming left V 7 bases short and J 6 bases short, with 22 bases between. The CDR3 is made up of 15 amino acids. Per the germline V gene, CDR1 is MNHEY and CDR2 is SVGAGI. The CDR3 DNA follows: TGTGCCAGCACCCCCCAGGGGAGGGATCGGCTCGAGCAGTACTTC. It translates to CASTPQGRDRLEQYF.

J is TRBJ1-2 and V is TRBV9; the D gene is possibly TRBD1 (6 bases). Per the germline V gene, CDR1 is SGDLS and CDR2 is YYNGEE. V lost 0 bases and J 1 base, leaving 10 bases between the germline ends. This CDR3 has 15 residues. CDR3 coding DNA: TGTGCCAGCAGCGTAGCCCAGGGGTATAACTATGGCTACACCTTC. Protein: CASSVAQGYNYGYTF.

The chain carries TRBV6-5 and TRBJ2-5; TRBD2 aligns across 9 bases. Germline lookup yields CDR1 MNHEY and CDR2 SVGAGI. This CDR3 comprises 16 residues. Losses at the gene ends were 4 bases for V and 1 base for J; bases not matched to a gene: 7. DNA of the CDR3: TGTGCCAGCAGTTTACGGCTAGCGGGACCCCAAGAGACCCAGTACTTC. It codes for CASSLRLAGPQETQYF.